This record looks at one T cell receptor beta chain sequence and its context. What it binds is not known. The sample originates from a study of OX40 agonist ivuxolimab in advanced cancers. The overall study: Treatment received earlier with anti-PD-1, anti-PD-L1 or anti-CTLA-4 agents was allowed, and 40% had some.

The ends were cut back, 0 bases at V and 6 bases at J, with 15 bases in the middle. Germline lookup yields CDR1 GTSNPN and CDR2 SVGIG (reference sequence). The CDR3 consists of 16 residues. Study-wide points: At 0.1 to 3.0 mg/kg, clonal expansion of CD4+ and CD8+ blood T cells had occurred by week 6. Averaging showed that CD8+ T cells had more expanded clones than CD4+ did.

Some clones are missing from TCRdb's copy, which holds only in-frame ones; the method was immunoSEQ multiplex PCR. The sample includes about 100,000 clones, roughly 90% of them seen just once. J is TRBJ1-6 and V is TRBV30, with a tentative D call TRBD1 (6 bases). The sequence was obtained from an adult with an advanced solid tumor such as melanoma, head and neck, liver or kidney cancer. The sequenced sample was CD4+ or CD8+ T cells sorted from blood, obtained in a trial of the OX40 agonist ivuxolimab. CDR3 amino acids: CAWSVWGARGNSPLHF. For the CDR3, the DNA is TGTGCCTGGAGTGTATGGGGGGCCAGGGGTAATTCACCCCTCCACTTT.